The clone carrying this T cell receptor (beta chain) was observed a few times. The sample originates from a study of T-cell memory formation after mild COVID-19. Via MiXCR, TCRdb re-called the 5' RACE reads, giving one row per CDR3 protein. The repertoire includes under 450,000 distinct CDR3 sequences, less than 25% of them detected once, and less than 15% sits in the top ten. V trimming: 9 bases; J trimming: 1 base; junction bases outside the gene matches: 13. The CDR3 extends over 18 amino acids. Germline lookup yields CDR1 ENHRY and CDR2 SYGVKD. The specimen was PBMCs or a T cell subset sorted from them (not recorded which). The chain employs TRBV10-3 and TRBJ2-1; 12 nucleotides align to TRBD1. The TCR was taken from an adult woman who had mild COVID-19 (a few samples of this study predate the infection). Cell type and time point are not known. The CDR3 region has the DNA TGTGCCATGGGGGACCGGGACAGGGGGCGGGGGTCCTACAATGAGCAGTTCTTC. It specifies CAMGDRDRGRGSYNEQFF.